Sequencing of this T cell receptor beta chain was carried out in a study of blood T cells in healthy people across ages. Notes on the study in general: Since the PBMCs were unsorted, naive and antigen-experienced cells could not be conclusively compared.

A sample-barcoded 5' primer and a J-beta primer mix were used in a second PCR of about 6 to 12 cycles. Every molecule of cDNA carried a tag from a template-switch adaptor with 12 random nucleotides. TCRdb reprocessed the 5' RACE reads via MiXCR and lists one record per CDR3 protein. This table holds approximately 490,000 distinct CDR3 sequences, 24% found once. The table lists this clonotype with a few counts. Its cognate antigen is unknown. This same sample was also part of a study on T cells of mothers and their children.

The clonotype originates from a boy aged 5-17 years in good health. The sample consisted of blood.

The CDR3 loop is CASSYSRAYNEQFF. The CDR3 region has the DNA TGTGCCAGCAGTTACTCGCGGGCCTACAATGAGCAGTTCTTC. J is TRBJ2-5 and V is TRBV6-2 or TRBV6-3, with D perhaps matching TRBD2 (5 bases). Judging by the DNA end, TRBJ2-1 fits better; the J call may be wrong. Germline V lookup: CDR1 MNHEY, CDR2 SVGEGT. This CDR3 comprises 14 residues.